This is a list of T cell receptor beta chains from one sample in a study of T cells after yellow fever vaccination. MiXCR, applied by TCRdb to the 5' RACE reads, yields one record per CDR3 protein. This table has some 320,000 distinct CDR3 sequences, 3.5% to 5% appearing once. Here the sequenced sample was PBMCs, taken 15 days after the yellow fever booster vaccination. The receptors were sampled from a man between 18 and 29 years old who received the YFV17D yellow fever vaccine. The CDR3 runs from the conserved cysteine through the conserved F or W. D genes are given only for firm matches. The size field is filled for only some rows; it gives once, few, many or a size class.

j_gene: TRBJ2-6; v_gene: TRBV5-5; d_gene: .; abundance: many; CDR3nt: TGTGCCAGCAGCCTACGTCTAACCGGGGCCAACGTCCTGACTTTC; CDR3aa: CASSLRLTGANVLTF
j_gene: TRBJ2-7; v_gene: TRBV7-2; d_gene: .; abundance: .; CDR3nt: TGTGCCAGCAGCTTAGCAGGTCCGCGGTCGTACGAGCAGTACTTC; CDR3aa: CASSLAGPRSYEQYF
j_gene: TRBJ1-1; v_gene: TRBV5-1; d_gene: TRBD1; abundance: few; CDR3nt: TGCGCCAGCAGCTGGGGACAGGAAGGTGAAGCTTTCTTT; CDR3aa: CASSWGQEGEAFF
j_gene: TRBJ2-7; v_gene: TRBV20-1; d_gene: .; abundance: many; CDR3nt: TGCAGTGGGGGGGACCCGGAGGTACGCAAGCAGTACTTC; CDR3aa: CSGGDPEVRKQYF
j_gene: TRBJ2-3; v_gene: TRBV27; d_gene: TRBD2; abundance: few; CDR3nt: TGTGCCAGCAGTTTAAGCGGGGGGGCCGGTTATACGCAGTATTTT; CDR3aa: CASSLSGGAGYTQYF
j_gene: TRBJ1-1; v_gene: TRBV12-3/TRBV12-4; d_gene: .; abundance: many; CDR3nt: TGTGCCAGCAGTTTCTGGGTCATGAACACTGAAGCTTTCTTT; CDR3aa: CASSFWVMNTEAFF
j_gene: TRBJ2-7; v_gene: TRBV20-1; d_gene: TRBD1; abundance: .; CDR3nt: TGCAGTGCTAGCAGGGACAGCTCCTACGAGCAGTACTTC; CDR3aa: CSASRDSSYEQYF
j_gene: TRBJ1-2; v_gene: TRBV3-1; d_gene: .; abundance: many; CDR3nt: TGTGCCAGCAGCCAAGATGAGGGGAACATCTTCTTCTATGGCTACACCTTC; CDR3aa: CASSQDEGNIFFYGYTF
j_gene: TRBJ1-3; v_gene: TRBV12-5; d_gene: TRBD1; abundance: .; CDR3nt: TGTGCTAGTGGTTTGGTGTTACGGACAGGGGTTTCTGGAAACACCATATATTTT; CDR3aa: CASGLVLRTGVSGNTIYF
j_gene: TRBJ2-2; v_gene: TRBV6-5; d_gene: .; abundance: few; CDR3nt: TGTGCCAGCAGTTGGGTACATAGACGTGCCGGGGAGCTGTTTTTT; CDR3aa: CASSWVHRRAGELFF
j_gene: TRBJ2-1; v_gene: TRBV7-9; d_gene: .; abundance: many; CDR3nt: TGTGCCAGCAGTTATGGGCTAGCCCTAGACAATGAGCAGTTCTTC; CDR3aa: CASSYGLALDNEQFF
j_gene: TRBJ2-1; v_gene: TRBV7-2; d_gene: TRBD2; abundance: few; CDR3nt: TGTGCCAGCAGCTTAGAAGCGGGGCCCTACAATGAGCAGTTCTTC; CDR3aa: CASSLEAGPYNEQFF
j_gene: TRBJ2-2; v_gene: TRBV5-1; d_gene: .; abundance: many; CDR3nt: TGCGCCAGCAGCTCCCCAGGCGGGACGGAATACACCGGGGAGCTGTTTTTT; CDR3aa: CASSSPGGTEYTGELFF
j_gene: TRBJ2-3; v_gene: TRBV7-9; d_gene: .; abundance: few; CDR3nt: TGTGCCAGCAGCGCCCTCGGCACTACCGAATCGGGCACAGATACGCAGTATTTT; CDR3aa: CASSALGTTESGTDTQYF
j_gene: TRBJ2-7; v_gene: TRBV12-3/TRBV12-4; d_gene: .; abundance: .; CDR3nt: TGTGCCAGCAGCCAAGCCCCGGGACCGGCGAGGGAGCAGTACTTC; CDR3aa: CASSQAPGPAREQYF
j_gene: TRBJ1-5; v_gene: TRBV11-1; d_gene: .; abundance: many; CDR3nt: TGTGCCAGCAGCTTATCCGACTATCAGCCCCAGCATTTT; CDR3aa: CASSLSDYQPQHF
j_gene: TRBJ2-1; v_gene: TRBV7-8; d_gene: .; abundance: many; CDR3nt: TGTGCCAGCAGCGAAGGGTGGCCCCTCACCGACAATGAGCAGTTCTTC; CDR3aa: CASSEGWPLTDNEQFF
j_gene: TRBJ2-1; v_gene: TRBV7-2; d_gene: .; abundance: many; CDR3nt: TGTGCCAGCAGCTCCAATGAGCAGTTCTTC; CDR3aa: CASSSNEQFF
j_gene: TRBJ1-2; v_gene: TRBV20-1; d_gene: TRBD1; abundance: many; CDR3nt: TGCAGTGCTACCTCGGGACAGGGCAACTATGGCTACACCTTC; CDR3aa: CSATSGQGNYGYTF
j_gene: TRBJ1-6; v_gene: TRBV12-3/TRBV12-4; d_gene: .; abundance: many; CDR3nt: TGTGCCAGCAGTCCCTCAGGGGCCCCCTATAATTCACCCCTCCACTTT; CDR3aa: CASSPSGAPYNSPLHF
j_gene: TRBJ1-5; v_gene: TRBV6-6; d_gene: TRBD1; abundance: .; CDR3nt: TGTGCCAGCAGTTCACAGGGGTGGCCCCAGCATTTT; CDR3aa: CASSSQGWPQHF
j_gene: TRBJ1-1; v_gene: TRBV7-9; d_gene: .; abundance: many; CDR3nt: TGTGCCAGCAGCTCCCCCCTAAGGAACACTGAAGCTTTCTTT; CDR3aa: CASSSPLRNTEAFF
j_gene: TRBJ2-7; v_gene: TRBV7-9; d_gene: .; abundance: .; CDR3nt: TGTGCCAGCAGCCGAAACAGGGTCTACGAGCAGTACTTC; CDR3aa: CASSRNRVYEQYF
j_gene: TRBJ1-1; v_gene: TRBV6-2/TRBV6-3; d_gene: .; abundance: many; CDR3nt: TGTGCCAGCAGTTACCCCAAGGATGCTTTCTTT; CDR3aa: CASSYPKDAFF
j_gene: TRBJ2-2; v_gene: TRBV19; d_gene: .; abundance: .; CDR3nt: TGTGCCAGTAGCTCCGGGACAAGGACCCTCGGGGAGCTGTTTTTT; CDR3aa: CASSSGTRTLGELFF
j_gene: TRBJ1-4; v_gene: TRBV7-2; d_gene: .; abundance: many; CDR3nt: TGTGCCAGCAGCTCTCGAGGTGAAAAACTGTTTTTT; CDR3aa: CASSSRGEKLFF